Described below is a single T cell receptor (beta chain) sequence and its context. The repertoire was sequenced with immunoSEQ multiplex PCR; TCRdb's copy has only in-frame clones and lacks some. This sample has 600,000 to 750,000 clones; 55% to 75% occur once, and the top ten carry 1.8%. Per germline, CDR1 SNHLY and CDR2 FYNNEI. Trimming took 1 base from V and 6 from J, leaving 13 bases between them. CDR3 size: 15 residues. The entry originates in a study of shared clonotypes between healthy human individuals. The chain uses TRBV2 and TRBJ1-5, with D perhaps TRBD1 (5 bases). Sequencing used memory CD4+ T cells sorted from blood. Regarding subset: CD45RA-negative fraction. This TCR came from a woman aged 25-40 years in good health. In DNA, the CDR3 is TGTGCCAGCAGTGAAGAGGTGGGAGGGGCTCAGCCCCAGCATTTT. This sequence encodes CASSEEVGGAQPQHF.